Sequencing of this T cell receptor (beta chain) was carried out in a study of Graves' ophthalmopathy and Graves' hyperthyroidism. At the level of the study: Untreated patients at initial diagnosis provided peripheral blood. General observations from the study: Researchers report that a 13-signature model separated ophthalmopathy from stable hyperthyroidism, posting roughly 90% sensitivity and 75% to 84% specificity.

This clonotype was seen at least ten times. Its antigen is unidentified. The trim removed 0 bases at V and 0 bases at J, leaving 4 bases unmatched. The CDR3 covers 17 residues. Germline-derived CDR1 and CDR2 are MNHEY and SVGAGI. Disease in donors with ophthalmopathy had moderate-to-severe activity, CAS ≥3, NOSPECS ≥4 and under 3 months' duration. No donor had other autoimmune disease, uncontrolled infection, pregnancy or lactation. Amplified material comprised TCR beta CDR3 regions derived from RNA transcripts. Investigators did first-round RT-PCR with HTBI primers, then second-round multiplex PCR. TCRdb independently ran MiXCR on the multiplex PCR reads; one entry per CDR3 protein. This sample has about 210,000 distinct CDR3 sequences, with under 30% found just once.

The TCR was taken from a man aged 45-60 years with Graves' ophthalmopathy. Sequenced sample: peripheral blood. The V call is TRBV6-5, the J call TRBJ2-7; 11 bases agree with TRBD1. CDR3 sequence: CASSYSIGTGGSYEQYF. The CDR3 bases are TGTGCCAGCAGTTACTCGATTGGGACAGGGGGCTCCTACGAGCAGTACTTC.